This T cell receptor (beta chain) was identified in a study of cytomegalovirus exposure and HLA in healthy donors. Findings and limits, study-wide: A later analysis appeared to link common viral pathogens to several of the most significant clusters. There was a cluster of highly shared sequence variants that was likely a sequencing artifact. A later analysis linked a missense variant in DCLRE1C to the trimming of TCR beta V and J genes. Analysis performed later found around 15,000 TCR beta sequences associated with HLA alleles at 0.05 false discovery rate.

This CDR3 has 14 amino acids. From germline, CDR1 is SGHNT and CDR2 YYREEE (reference sequence). V lost 4 bases, J lost 5 bases, and 7 bases stayed unmatched. 60 Vbeta and 13 Jbeta primers were used in PCR. The method was immunoSEQ multiplex PCR; TCRdb's version includes in-frame clones alone and lacks a portion of them. Of 160,000 or so clones listed, about 80% are singletons. To note about this clone: Its antigen is not identified.

This chain joins TRBV5-4 and TRBJ1-2; the match to TRBD1 covers 8 bases. The receptor was isolated from a middle-aged man in good health and CMV-seronegative. Input material: PBMCs. CDR3 DNA sequence: TGTGCCAGCAGCCATCGACAGGGGAAGTATGGCTACACCTTC. Protein sequence: CASSHRQGKYGYTF.